The 10 T cell receptor beta chains below all came from one sample that was sequenced in a study of cytomegalovirus exposure and HLA in healthy donors. In the PCR, 60 Vbeta and 13 Jbeta primers were used. Data came from immunoSEQ multiplex PCR; TCRdb stores just in-frame clones and leaves some out. The repertoire holds 99,000 or so clones, with less than 85% as singletons. What was sequenced was PBMCs. The receptors derive from a man aged 35-49 years in good health and CMV-seropositive.

A word on this clone: One junction end disagrees with the germline gene, perhaps due to a read error. V is TRBV25-1 and J is TRBJ2-6; weak D call: TRBD1 (5 bases). Germline V gene sequence: CDR1 MGHDK, CDR2 SYGVNS. This CDR3 spans 14 amino acids. CDR3 in DNA: TGTGCCAGCAAATCCCACTCTGGGGCCAACGGCCTGACTTTC. The encoded protein is CASKSHSGANGLTF. Variable domain in full (rest from reference TRBV25-1 and TRBJ2-6): EADIYQTPRYLVIGTGKKITLECSQTMGHDKMYWYQQDPGMELHLIHYSYGVNSTEKGDLSSESTVSRIRTEHFPLTLESARPSHTSQYLCASKSHSGANGLTFGAGSRLTVL.

There are a few counts of this clone. The chain carries TRBV7-9 and TRBJ1-3, with D maybe TRBD1 (5 bases). V dropped 5 bases and J dropped 1 base, with 9 bases sitting between them. Germline-derived CDR1 and CDR2 are SEHNR and FQNEAQ (reference sequence). The CDR3 extends over 14 amino acids. CDR3 in DNA: TGTGCCAGCAGCGTCGGGACTTCTGGAAACACCATATATTTT. Translated: CASSVGTSGNTIYF.

As regards this clone: One junction end disagrees with the germline gene, perhaps due to a read error. The chain employs TRBV30 and TRBJ2-6; 10 nucleotides align to TRBD1. The germline CDR1 and CDR2 sequences are GTSNPN and SVGIG (reference sequence). This CDR3 contains 19 residues. CDR3 sequence (DNA): TGTGCCTGGAGTGTAACACGGACAGGGGGAAAGTCTGGGGCCAACGGCCTGACTTTC. Its translation: CAWSVTRTGGKSGANGLTF.

This chain uses TRBV7-3 with TRBJ2-1, with 12 bases that match TRBD2. The CDR3 has 15 amino acids. From germline, CDR1 is SGHTA and CDR2 FQGTGA. Trimming at V came to 6 bases and at J to 4 bases, leaving 4 bases not matched to a gene. For the CDR3, the DNA is TGTGCCAGCAGATCGACTAGCGGGGGTTACAATGAGCAGTTCTTC. Translating it yields CASRSTSGGYNEQFF.

This sequence joins TRBV7-2 and TRBJ2-1, with TRBD2 matching over 8 bases. The CDR3 has 13 residues. Per germline, CDR1 SGHTA and CDR2 FQGNSA. The DNA for the CDR3 is TGTGCGAAAGCCCGGGGGGGCAGGAATGAGCAGTTCTTC. As protein: CAKARGGRNEQFF.

The genes are TRBV5-4 and TRBJ2-1, with D possibly being TRBD2 (7 bases). This CDR3 region has 14 residues. The V and J ends lost 2 bases and 6 bases respectively, with 12 bases between them. The germline gives CDR1 SGHNT, CDR2 YYREEE (reference sequence). CDR3 coding DNA: TGTGCCAGCAGCTTTAGAGGGGGGGGCAATGAGCAGTTCTTC. Protein: CASSFRGGGNEQFF.

CDR3 in amino acids: CASSPRDSYEQYF. The CDR3 DNA is TGTGCCAGCTCACCCCGGGACAGCTACGAGCAGTACTTC. J is TRBJ2-7 and V is TRBV18; TRBD1 agrees at 7 bases. Germline CDR1 reads KGHSH; CDR2 reads LQKENI. J lost 3 bases, V lost 3 bases, and 2 bases had no gene match. The CDR3 has 13 residues.

The CDR3 bases are TGTGCCAGCAGCTCCTACAGGACGGTGAACACTGAAGCTTTCTTT. Translating gives CASSSYRTVNTEAFF. This chain joins TRBV5-6 and TRBJ1-1; D might be TRBD1 (5 bases). The CDR3 totals 15 residues. CDR1 and CDR2 from the germline V gene are SGHDT and YYEEEE. V shed 3 bases and J shed 0 bases, with 12 bases lying between them.

J is TRBJ1-2 and V is TRBV5-6; tentatively, D is TRBD1 (5 bases). This CDR3 has 13 residues. V lost 0 bases to trimming and J lost 3 bases, with 6 bases between them. Germline CDR1 SGHDT, CDR2 YYEEEE. For the CDR3, the DNA is TGTGCCAGCAGCTTGGGGGGGGACTATGGCTACACCTTC. It codes for CASSLGGDYGYTF.

The V gene is TRBV14, the J gene TRBJ2-5; the match to TRBD2 covers 8 bases. The J call may be in error: the DNA end matches TRBJ2-7 better. Germline V gives CDR1 SGHDN, CDR2 FVKESK. The CDR3 totals 19 residues. CDR3: CASSQDSGGRPYSSYEQYF. In nucleotides, the CDR3 is TGTGCCAGCAGCCAAGATTCAGGCGGGAGGCCCTATAGCTCCTACGAGCAGTACTTC.